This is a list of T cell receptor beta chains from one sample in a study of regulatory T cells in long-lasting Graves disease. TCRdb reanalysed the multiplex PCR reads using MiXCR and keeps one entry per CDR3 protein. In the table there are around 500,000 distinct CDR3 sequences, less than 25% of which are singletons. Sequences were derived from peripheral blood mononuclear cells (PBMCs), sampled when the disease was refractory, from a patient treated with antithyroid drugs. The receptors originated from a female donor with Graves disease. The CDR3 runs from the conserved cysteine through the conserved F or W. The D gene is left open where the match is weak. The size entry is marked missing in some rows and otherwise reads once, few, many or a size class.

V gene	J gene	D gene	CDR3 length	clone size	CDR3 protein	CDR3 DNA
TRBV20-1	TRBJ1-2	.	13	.	CSAWANTIYGYTF	TGCAGTGCGTGGGCCAATACGATCTATGGCTACACCTTC
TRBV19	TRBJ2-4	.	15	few	CASSLDSGEFDIQYF	TGTGCCAGTAGCCTAGACTCTGGGGAGTTTGACATTCAGTACTTC
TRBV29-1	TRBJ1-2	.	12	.	CSVLNRRYGYTF	TGCAGCGTTTTAAACCGCAGGTATGGCTACACCTTC
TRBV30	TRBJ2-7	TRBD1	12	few	CAWSGGTGEQYF	TGTGCCTGGAGTGGGGGGACAGGCGAGCAGTACTTC
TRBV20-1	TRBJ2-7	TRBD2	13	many	CSARQASGSEQYF	TGCAGTGCCCGACAGGCCAGCGGGAGCGAGCAGTACTTC
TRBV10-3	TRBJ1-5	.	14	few	CAISESTGNQPQHF	TGTGCCATCAGTGAGTCGACGGGCAATCAGCCCCAGCATTTT
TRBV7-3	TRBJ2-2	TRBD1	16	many	CASSSGTGLFPGELFF	TGTGCCAGCAGCTCCGGGACAGGGTTATTTCCCGGGGAGCTGTTTTTT
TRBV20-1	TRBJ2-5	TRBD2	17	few	CSATPLFAGGPRETQYF	TGCAGTGCTACCCCATTATTCGCGGGAGGTCCCCGAGAGACCCAGTACTTC
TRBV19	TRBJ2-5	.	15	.	CASSKWTALLETQYF	TGTGCCAGTAGTAAATGGACAGCGCTTCTAGAGACCCAGTACTTC
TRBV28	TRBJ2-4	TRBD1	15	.	CASRGTGLAKNIQYF	TGTGCCAGCAGGGGGACAGGGCTTGCCAAAAACATTCAGTACTTC
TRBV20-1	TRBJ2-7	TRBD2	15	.	CSARGGLAGAREQYF	TGCAGTGCTAGAGGAGGGCTAGCGGGAGCTCGAGAGCAGTACTTC
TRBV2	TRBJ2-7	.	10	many	CASSEYAQYF	TGTGCCAGCAGTGAGTACGCGCAGTACTTC
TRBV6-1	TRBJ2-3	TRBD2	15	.	CASRDSGRGSDTQYF	TGTGCCAGCAGAGACAGCGGGAGAGGGTCAGATACGCAGTATTTT
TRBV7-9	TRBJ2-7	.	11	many	CASSPYYEQYF	TGTGCCAGCAGCCCCTACTACGAGCAGTACTTC
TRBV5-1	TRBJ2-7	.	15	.	CASSLIERATGEQYF	TGCGCCAGCAGCTTGATAGAGCGGGCCACCGGCGAGCAGTACTTC
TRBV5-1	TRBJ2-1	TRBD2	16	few	CASSPWTSGIRNEQFF	TGCGCCAGCAGTCCATGGACTAGCGGGATTCGGAATGAGCAGTTCTTC
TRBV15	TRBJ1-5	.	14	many	CATSKTANNQPQHF	TGTGCCACCAGCAAGACTGCCAACAATCAGCCCCAGCATTTT
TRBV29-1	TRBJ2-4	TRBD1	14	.	CSVVGDRGAQIQYF	TGCAGCGTTGTGGGGGACAGGGGTGCTCAGATTCAGTACTTC
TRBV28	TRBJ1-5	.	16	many	CASSLEIGTVHQPQHF	TGTGCCAGCAGTTTAGAGATCGGCACAGTCCATCAGCCCCAGCATTTT
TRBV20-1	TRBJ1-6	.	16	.	CSARKDASSYNSPLHF	TGCAGTGCTAGAAAGGACGCGAGCTCCTATAATTCACCCCTCCACTTT
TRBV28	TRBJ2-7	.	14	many	CASSFVGTTYEQYF	TGTGCCAGCAGTTTTGTCGGCACGACCTACGAGCAGTACTTC
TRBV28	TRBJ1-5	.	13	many	CASSWVSNQPQHF	TGTGCCAGCAGTTGGGTTAGCAATCAGCCCCAGCATTTT